The present T cell receptor (beta chain) was sequenced within a study of CD8 T cells in ankylosing spondylitis. Via MiXCR, TCRdb re-called the 5' RACE reads, giving one row per CDR3 protein. The repertoire has 200,000 to 250,000 distinct CDR3 sequences, roughly 10% of them found once; the top ten carry 6.8%. Trimming removed 3 bases at V and 7 bases at J, with 10 bases between. The CDR3 length is 11 residues. Germline V gives CDR1 DFQATT, CDR2 SNEGSKA (reference sequence). This sequence joins TRBV20-1 and TRBJ2-7; D unresolved. Source material: blood, either unsorted or a sorted T cell fraction (not recorded which). This TCR was recovered from a male donor with ankylosing spondylitis or in good health (not recorded which). The CDR3 here is CSASGPVEQYF. For the CDR3, the DNA is TGCAGTGCTAGTGGTCCCGTAGAGCAGTACTTC.